One sample yielded the 22 T cell receptor beta chains listed below, sequenced in a study of blood T cell repertoires in COVID-19. Only in-frame clones appear in the TCRdb table, and some are missing; sequencing was by immunoSEQ multiplex PCR. The data show roughly 99,000 clones, 70% to 80% seen once. The sequenced sample consisted of peripheral blood. Receptors were obtained from a woman older than 75 with active or convalescent COVID-19.

The chain joins TRBV10-3 to TRBJ1-1; D not certain. Trimming took off 3 bases at V and 1 base at J, with 6 bases between the two ends. CDR3 length equals 13 residues. In germline, CDR1 is ENHRY, CDR2 SYGVKD. CDR3 nucleotides: TGTGCCATCAGTGACAGATCGAACACTGAAGCTTTCTTT. It translates to CAISDRSNTEAFF.

This chain joins TRBV5-1 and TRBJ1-1, with D perhaps matching TRBD1 (6 bases). V lost 6 bases to trimming and J lost 7 bases, with 19 bases between them. Germline values: CDR1 SGHRS, CDR2 YFSETQ. The CDR3 runs 14 residues. The CDR3 sequence: CASNPGEGIGEAFF. CDR3 sequence (DNA): TGCGCCAGCAACCCAGGGGAGGGGATCGGTGAAGCTTTCTTT.

J is TRBJ2-7 and V is TRBV27; 7 bases map to TRBD1. Looked up from germline, CDR1 is MNHEY and CDR2 is SMNVEV (reference sequence). Trimming cost V 5 bases and J 3 bases; bases outside gene matches: 4. This CDR3 is 13 amino acids long. As DNA, the CDR3 is TGTGCCAGCAGTCCACGACAGGGCTACGAGCAGTACTTC. Residues: CASSPRQGYEQYF.

This chain links TRBV27 with TRBJ1-1, with 7 bases matching TRBD1. Trimming at V came to 8 bases and at J to 5 bases, leaving 8 bases not matched to a gene. The CDR3 is made up of 13 amino acids. Germline assignment: CDR1 MNHEY and CDR2 SMNVEV (reference sequence). The DNA of the CDR3 is TGTGCCAGCCAAGACAGGGCCCGAACTGAAGCTTTCTTT. This sequence encodes CASQDRARTEAFF.

This clone has a handful of counts. The chain employs TRBV18 and TRBJ2-3; 12 nucleotides match TRBD1. Trimming cost V 5 bases and J 9 bases; bases outside gene matches: 12. The CDR3 consists of 16 residues. Looked up from germline, CDR1 is KGHSH and CDR2 is LQKENI. The CDR3 coding sequence is TGTGCCAGCTCAACCCGGGACAGGGGGCCTTCTGGCACGCAGTATTTT. It specifies CASSTRDRGPSGTQYF.

The gene calls are TRBV6-5 and TRBJ2-7; D possibly corresponds to TRBD1 (6 bases). The germline gives CDR1 MNHEY, CDR2 SVGAGI. Trimming cost V 6 bases and J 2 bases, with 17 bases left between them. This CDR3 is 15 amino acids long. CDR3 bases: TGTGCCAGCAGGGCCGACAGGATCCCTACCTACGAGCAGTACTTC. Its translation: CASRADRIPTYEQYF.

The chain has TRBV28 and TRBJ1-6; 9 positions match TRBD1. With 5 bases clipped from V and 10 bases from J, the junction kept 6 bases outside the gene matches. Germline V gene lookup returns CDR1 MDHEN and CDR2 SYDVKM. This CDR3 region has 14 residues. The CDR3 coding sequence is TGTGCCAGCAGTCCGCCGGGACAGGGCTCACCCCTCCACTTT. Its translation: CASSPPGQGSPLHF.

The CDR3 DNA follows: TGTGCCAGCAGTTTCGGGGGTCCAGAGACCCAGTACTTC. Translating it yields CASSFGGPETQYF. V is TRBV27 and J is TRBJ2-5; possibly TRBD2 for D (6 bases). Germline lookup yields CDR1 MNHEY and CDR2 SMNVEV (reference sequence). The CDR3 extends over 13 amino acids. The ends were cut back, 3 bases at V and 4 bases at J, with 9 bases in the middle.

CDR3 nucleotide sequence: TGTGCCAGCAGCTCCGCGGCTGGGAGGAATGAAAAACTGTTTTTT. This gives the protein CASSSAAGRNEKLFF. The chain carries TRBV5-6 and TRBJ1-4; D is ambiguous. Trimming shortened V by 3 bases and J by 5 bases, and 14 bases separated the two germline ends. From germline, CDR1 is SGHDT and CDR2 YYEEEE. The CDR3 covers 15 residues.

The J gene is TRBJ1-1, the V gene TRBV4-3; 7 nucleotides match TRBD1. CDR3 size: 16 residues. CDR1 is LGHNA and CDR2 is YSLEER in the germline V gene. With V trimmed by 1 base and J by 2 bases, 7 bases remained unmatched. The CDR3 here is CASSQAPTGLNTEAFF. In DNA, the CDR3 is TGCGCCAGCAGCCAAGCCCCGACAGGGTTAAACACTGAAGCTTTCTTT.

CDR3 in amino acids: CASSSLGGLAPYNEQFF. CDR3 sequence (DNA): TGCGCCAGCAGCTCGTTGGGGGGACTAGCGCCTTACAATGAGCAGTTCTTC. The chain combines TRBV5-1 with TRBJ2-1; TRBD2 agrees at 10 bases. There are 17 residues in the CDR3. The germline CDR1 and CDR2 sequences are SGHRS and YFSETQ. J gave up 4 bases and V 3 bases, and 10 bases lay outside the gene matches.

This clone came up once. The rearrangement joins TRBV19 to TRBJ1-2; 7 bases line up with TRBD1. Germline V gene lookup returns CDR1 LNHDA and CDR2 SQIVND (reference sequence). The CDR3 contains 15 residues. Trimming at V came to 3 bases and at J to 0 bases, leaving 4 bases not matched to a gene. This CDR3 is CASSITGVPNYGYTF. The CDR3 region has the DNA TGTGCCAGTAGTATTACAGGGGTTCCTAACTATGGCTACACCTTC.

This sequence joins TRBV29-1 and TRBJ2-1, with a possible D match to TRBD2 (7 bases). In germline, CDR1 is SQVTM, CDR2 ANQGSEA. The CDR3 has 14 residues. Trimming left V 3 bases short and J 6 bases short, with 15 bases between. Written as DNA, the CDR3 is TGCAGCGTTGACCAGGGGAGGGCCCTCAATGAGCAGTTCTTC. Residues: CSVDQGRALNEQFF.

This chain uses TRBV2 with TRBJ2-3; TRBD2 aligns across 8 bases. This CDR3 contains 16 residues. The J segment lost 6 bases and the V segment lost 6 bases, leaving 14 bases of the junction unmatched. Germline CDR1 SNHLY, CDR2 FYNNEI. CDR3: CASRPGTSPSRDTQYF. For the CDR3, the DNA is TGTGCCAGCAGGCCCGGGACTAGTCCGAGCAGGGATACGCAGTATTTT.

This clone was picked up a small number of times. This sequence joins TRBV29-1 and TRBJ2-3; 7 bases line up with TRBD2. The CDR3 is 12 residues long. J gave up 5 bases and V 7 bases, and 6 bases lay outside the gene matches. CDR1 SQVTM and CDR2 ANQGSEA come from the germline V gene. CDR3 nucleotide sequence: TGCAGCGCCACCCCGGGAGGAGATACGCAGTATTTT. As protein: CSATPGGDTQYF.

The gene calls are TRBV5-4 and TRBJ2-5; weak D call: TRBD2 (5 bases). The germline V and J ends were trimmed by 2 bases and 6 bases, with 14 bases remaining between them. The CDR3 consists of 14 residues. Germline CDR1 and CDR2: SGHNT and YYREEE (reference sequence). As DNA, the CDR3 is TGTGCCAGCAGCTTACGGACTTTGAAAAAGACCCAGTACTTC. It is translated as CASSLRTLKKTQYF.

V gene TRBV4-3 combines with J gene TRBJ2-1, with 13 bases aligning to TRBD2. V shed 3 bases and J 5 bases; nucleotides not matched to a gene: 7. Germline V lookup: CDR1 LGHNA, CDR2 YSLEER. The CDR3 covers 17 residues. Written as DNA, the CDR3 is TGCGCCAGCAGCCACTTAGGGACTAGCGGGGCCCACAATGAGCAGTTCTTC. This sequence encodes CASSHLGTSGAHNEQFF.

The chain employs TRBV2 and TRBJ1-2; D might be TRBD1 (6 bases). The V end lost 7 bases, the J end lost 6 bases, and 12 bases lay between the germline ends. CDR3 length equals 12 residues. CDR1 and CDR2 from the germline V gene are SNHLY and FYNNEI. The CDR3 nucleotides are TGTGCCAGCAACACCGGGACAAATGGCTACACCTTC. Protein: CASNTGTNGYTF.

The CDR3 protein is CASRGAFYTDTQYF. The DNA for the CDR3 is TGTGCCAGCAGGGGGGCCTTTTACACAGATACGCAGTATTTT. This chain uses TRBV28 with TRBJ2-3; possibly TRBD1 for D (6 bases). This CDR3 is 14 amino acids long. V lost 6 bases, J lost 2 bases, and 12 bases lay in between. Germline loops: CDR1 MDHEN, CDR2 SYDVKM.

There are a few counts of this clone. The chain employs TRBV30 and TRBJ1-5, with D perhaps matching TRBD1 (6 bases). The V end was cut by 0 bases, the J end by 7 bases, with 10 bases between. Germline CDR1 and CDR2: GTSNPN and SVGIG (reference sequence). The CDR3 loop spans 13 amino acids. The CDR3 region has the DNA TGTGCCTGGAGTGTAGGGGGAGGGCAGCCCCAGCATTTT. Translation gives CAWSVGGGQPQHF. Full variable domain (outside the CDR3, taken from reference TRBV30 and TRBJ1-5): SQTIHQWPATLVQPVGSPLSLECTVEGTSNPNLYWYRQAAGRGLQLLFYSVGIGQISSEVPQNLSASRPQDRQFILSSKKLLLSDSGFYLCAWSVGGGQPQHFGDGTRLSIL.

On this clone: At one boundary the junction diverges from the germline segment, which might be a read error. This chain joins TRBV5-1 and TRBJ2-7; the D gene is possibly TRBD2 (5 bases). The CDR3 runs 14 residues. Germline CDR1 reads SGHRS; CDR2 reads YFSETQ. This CDR3 reads CASSSAGKYYEQYF. CDR3 bases: TGTGCCAGCAGCAGCGCCGGGAAGTACTACGAGCAGTACTTC.

The chain recombines TRBV13 with TRBJ2-1, with 7 bases aligning to TRBD1. V shed 3 bases and J 7 bases; nucleotides not matched to a gene: 9. The germline gives CDR1 PRHDT, CDR2 FYEKMQ (reference sequence). CDR3 length: 15 residues. CDR3 amino acids: CASSFFRQGTNEQFF. CDR3 sequence (DNA): TGTGCCAGCAGCTTTTTTCGACAGGGAACGAATGAGCAGTTCTTC.